This TCR beta chain was sequenced in a study of T cells in Graves' hyperthyroidism and ophthalmopathy. RNA transcripts were the template for amplifying TCR beta CDR3 regions. Carried out on the TCR CDR3, a first-round RT-PCR used the HTBI primer set. Each CDR3 protein is one row after TCRdb ran MiXCR on the multiplex PCR reads. The data contain 750,000 to 900,000 distinct CDR3 sequences, over 35% of them singletons. Sequenced material: blood. The TCR comes from a man aged 18-30 years with Graves' hyperthyroidism.

The CDR3 here is CASRITGFQETQYF. CDR3 coding DNA: TGTGCCAGCAGGATAACAGGGTTTCAAGAGACCCAGTACTTC. The chain recombines TRBV28 with TRBJ2-5, with D possibly TRBD1 on 6 matching bases. V dropped 6 bases and J dropped 2 bases, with 13 bases sitting between them. This CDR3 comprises 14 residues. CDR1 is MDHEN and CDR2 is SYDVKM in the germline V gene.